These 23 T cell receptor beta chains were sequenced from one sample in a study of regulatory T cells in long-lasting Graves disease. The sample's time point: newly diagnosed GD, antithyroid drugs for less than 3 months. The TCR library was made from RNA that had been extracted from PBMCs in TRIzol. Building of the TCR beta libraries involved iRepertoire HTBI primers and Arm-PCR of CDR3 regions. TCRdb recomputed calls from the multiplex PCR reads with MiXCR, one row per CDR3 protein. Among fewer than 650,000 distinct CDR3 sequences, around 15% were seen once, and the ten largest hold 18%. These sequences were also reported in another study, on T cells in Graves' hyperthyroidism and ophthalmopathy.

The source material was peripheral blood mononuclear cells (PBMCs), sampled at new diagnosis, from a patient treated with antithyroid drugs. These receptors all come from a young woman with Graves disease.

This clonotype has at least ten counts. V gene TRBV29-1 combines with J gene TRBJ1-1; 8 bases are shared with TRBD1. The V segment lost 4 bases and the J segment 1 base; nucleotides outside the gene matches: 5. The CDR3 has 14 residues. Germline CDR1 SQVTM, CDR2 ANQGSEA. The CDR3 is CSVVPGTGNTEAFF. The CDR3 DNA follows: TGCAGCGTTGTCCCGGGGACAGGGAACACTGAAGCTTTCTTT.

This clonotype occurred many times. The V gene is TRBV29-1, the J gene TRBJ1-1, with D unresolved. The V and J ends lost 4 bases and 1 base respectively, with 7 bases between them. The germline gives CDR1 SQVTM, CDR2 ANQGSEA. CDR3 size: 12 residues. CDR3 amino acids: CSVADGNTEAFF. CDR3 coding DNA: TGCAGCGTTGCAGACGGGAACACTGAAGCTTTCTTT. Full variable domain (remainder filled in from reference TRBV29-1 and TRBJ1-1): SAVISQKPSRDICQRGTSLTIQCQVDSQVTMMFWYRQQPGQSLTLIATANQGSEATYESGFVIDKFPISRPNLTFSTLTVSNMSPEDSSIYLCSVADGNTEAFFGQGTRLTVV.

As regards this clonotype: A read error may be the cause here, since a much bigger clone is one base away. The rearrangement links TRBV11-2 to TRBJ2-7, with D tentatively TRBD2 (6 bases). Trimming shortened V by 5 bases and J by 0 bases, and 14 bases separated the two germline ends. The CDR3 sequence is 15 residues long. Germline CDR1 is SGHAT and CDR2 is FQNNGV. The CDR3 loop reads CASSPGGGNSYEQYF. CDR3 nucleotides: TGTGCCAGCAGCCCCGGTGGCGGGAACTCCTACGAGCAGTACTTC.

The table lists this clonotype with many counts. The chain joins TRBV5-1 to TRBJ1-2; a possible D gene is TRBD1 (6 bases). Germline CDR1 and CDR2: SGHRS and YFSETQ. V lost 0 bases and J lost 5, with 8 bases in between. The length of the CDR3 is 13 residues. The CDR3: CASSLGDKYGYTF. The CDR3 DNA follows: TGCGCCAGCAGCTTGGGGGACAAATATGGCTACACCTTC. Combining the CDR3 with reference TRBV5-1 and TRBJ1-2 gives the whole variable domain KAGVTQTPRYLIKTRGQQVTLSCSPISGHRSVSWYQQTPGQGLQFLFEYFSETQRNKGNFPGRFSGRQFSNSRSEMNVSTLELGDSALYLCASSLGDKYGYTFGSGTRLTVV.

This clonotype was found a few times. The conserved phenylalanine or tryptophan is not found at the CDR3 terminus, so this likely reflects a read error. The gene calls are TRBV28 and TRBJ2-1; TRBD2 matches 14 bases. The CDR3 runs to 18 residues. Unmatched junction bases numbered 17, after V lost 8 bases and J lost 8 bases. CDR1 is MDHEN and CDR2 is SYDVKM in the germline V gene. CDR3 coding DNA: TGTGCCAGCGTCTTCATGGGACTAGCGGGAGCCTCGGCCCATGAGCAGTTCCTC. The encoded protein is CASVFMGLAGASAHEQFL.

This clonotype was found a few times. The genes are TRBV28 and TRBJ2-5; D may correspond to TRBD1 or TRBD2 (5 bases each). The V end was cut by 0 bases, the J end by 2 bases, with 13 bases between. Looked up from germline, CDR1 is MDHEN and CDR2 is SYDVKM. The CDR3 has 16 residues. The CDR3 spells CASSLWGTTKQETQYF. The CDR3 DNA reads TGTGCCAGCAGTTTATGGGGGACCACGAAGCAAGAGACCCAGTACTTC.

Many counts were recorded for this clonotype. This chain links TRBV6-2 or TRBV6-3 with TRBJ2-7; 8 nucleotides match TRBD1. CDR1 and CDR2 from the germline V gene are MNHEY and SVGEGT. Trimming at V came to 3 bases and at J to 4 bases, leaving 8 bases not matched to a gene. The CDR3 runs to 15 residues. This chain's CDR3 is CASSYSWTGRYEQYF. DNA of the CDR3: TGTGCCAGCAGTTATAGTTGGACAGGGCGTTACGAGCAGTACTTC.

The chain joins TRBV15 to TRBJ2-3; 11 bases line up with TRBD2. The CDR3 totals 15 residues. Germline loops: CDR1 LNHNV, CDR2 YYDKDF (reference sequence). The ends lost 7 bases at V and 5 bases at J; junction bases unmatched: 8. Written as DNA, the CDR3 is TGTGCCACCAACCAACTAGCGGGAGCTATAGATACGCAGTATTTT. Residues: CATNQLAGAIDTQYF.

J is TRBJ1-1 and V is TRBV5-1; D not resolved. Germline V CDR1 and CDR2: SGHRS, YFSETQ. Deletions cut 0 bases from V and 7 bases from J, with 22 bases between. The CDR3 runs 17 residues. The CDR3 protein is CASSLGGFNLPVFEAFF. The CDR3 nucleotides read TGCGCCAGCAGCTTGGGAGGGTTTAACCTACCGGTCTTTGAAGCTTTCTTT.

The J gene is TRBJ2-7, the V gene TRBV7-2; possibly TRBD1 or TRBD2 for D (5 bases each). The germline CDR1 and CDR2 sequences are SGHTA and FQGNSA. CDR3 size: 15 residues. V lost 4 bases to trimming and J lost 5 bases, with 18 bases between them. In DNA form, the CDR3 reads TGTGCCAGCAGCTCCCCCGGGGCCCACGGGGACGAGCAGTACTTC. Amino acids: CASSSPGAHGDEQYF. The full variable domain, rest sourced from reference TRBV7-2 and TRBJ2-7, is GAGVSQSPSNKVTEKGKDVELRCDPISGHTALYWYRQSLGQGLEFLIYFQGNSAPDKSGLPSDRFSAERTGGSVSTLTIQRTQQEDSAVYLCASSSPGAHGDEQYFGPGTRLTVT.

As to this clonotype: The junction departs from the called germline gene at one end, perhaps through a read error. This chain connects TRBV19 to TRBJ2-3; TRBD2 aligns across 11 bases. The CDR3 contains 15 residues. Germline values: CDR1 LNHDA, CDR2 SQIVND (reference sequence). The CDR3 coding sequence is TGTGCCAGTAATATAGAACTAGCGGGAGTACATACGCAGTATTTT. It translates to CASNIELAGVHTQYF.

This clonotype was observed a few times. This chain joins TRBV7-6 and TRBJ2-3; D ambiguous. CDR1 is SGHVS, CDR2 FNYEAQ, per germline. Deletions cut 1 base from V and 4 bases from J, with 6 bases between. CDR3 size: 13 residues. CDR3 loop: CASSLGKADTQYF. CDR3 nucleotide sequence: TGTGCCAGCAGCTTAGGGAAAGCAGATACGCAGTATTTT.

The chain joins TRBV3-1 to TRBJ2-7; D is uncertain. Germline V gives CDR1 LGHDT, CDR2 YNNKEL (reference sequence). Trimming pared 2 bases from V and 7 bases from J, leaving 18 bases between. This CDR3 is 15 amino acids long. The CDR3 DNA sequence: TGTGCCAGCAGCCAAATTAGGTTTAGTCGGTGGGAGCAGTACTTC. Protein sequence: CASSQIRFSRWEQYF.

The chain combines TRBV24-1 with TRBJ2-1; D ambiguous. The V end lost 4 bases, the J end lost 0 bases, and 9 bases lay between the germline ends. CDR3 size: 15 residues. CDR1 KGHDR and CDR2 SFDVKD come from the germline V gene. The CDR3 is CATSEDQSSYNEQFF. CDR3 DNA sequence: TGTGCCACCAGTGAAGACCAAAGCTCCTACAATGAGCAGTTCTTC.

In this sample, this clonotype turned up many times. The V and J genes are TRBV20-1 and TRBJ2-1; the D is unclear. CDR1 is DFQATT and CDR2 is SNEGSKA in the germline V gene (reference sequence). Between the trimmed V and J ends, which lost 3 bases and 5 bases, there was a span of 11 bases. CDR3 length: 13 amino acids. CDR3 DNA sequence: TGCAGTGCTAGGGGTTTTCTCCACAATGAGCAGTTCTTC. This encodes CSARGFLHNEQFF.

The chain uses TRBV28 and TRBJ2-6; D is perhaps TRBD2 (6 bases). Germline-derived CDR1 and CDR2 are MDHEN and SYDVKM. This CDR3 comprises 19 residues. Trimming shortened V by 8 bases and J by 1 base, and 24 bases separated the two germline ends. CDR3 DNA: TGTGCCAGCGGCTCTATGGGTGTAGCTGGGAGGTCTGGGGCCAACGTCCTGACTTTC. Amino acid sequence: CASGSMGVAGRSGANVLTF.

This clonotype was counted many times. This chain connects TRBV6-2 or TRBV6-3 to TRBJ2-7, with D uncertain. V shed 4 bases and J shed 3 bases, with 13 bases lying between them. This CDR3 contains 14 residues. Germline CDR1 MNHEY, CDR2 SVGEGT. CDR3 bases: TGTGCCAGCAGTTTAGAACACACCAACTACGAGCAGTACTTC. The encoded protein is CASSLEHTNYEQYF.

The chain employs TRBV6-1 and TRBJ1-3, with D possibly being TRBD1 (6 bases). This CDR3 is 15 amino acids long. Germline V gives CDR1 MNHNS, CDR2 SASEGT. V was clipped by 7 bases and J by 0 bases, with 13 bases between them. DNA for the CDR3: TGTGCCAGCAAGGGGGGTAAATACTCTGGAAACACCATATATTTT. It encodes CASKGGKYSGNTIYF.

This clonotype was recorded many times. V usage is TRBV2 and J usage is TRBJ2-1; 13 bases match TRBD2. The V and J ends lost 5 bases and 6 bases, in that order; junction bases with no gene match: 4. Germline CDR1 and CDR2: SNHLY and FYNNEI. This CDR3 is built from 15 residues. CDR3 amino acids: CASSWTSGSPNEQFF. The CDR3 DNA reads as TGTGCCAGCAGTTGGACTAGCGGGAGCCCCAATGAGCAGTTCTTC.

The V and J genes are TRBV7-2 and TRBJ1-2; weak D call: TRBD1 (5 bases). V was pared by 2 bases and J by 7 bases, with 11 bases between. The CDR3 runs to 13 residues. Germline V gene lookup returns CDR1 SGHTA and CDR2 FQGNSA. The CDR3 nucleotides are TGTGCCAGCAGCTTAAGCAGGGAGGCTGGCTACACCTTC. Translated, it gives CASSLSREAGYTF.

This clonotype was seen ten or more times. V is TRBV28 and J is TRBJ1-5, with 9 bases identical to TRBD1. The CDR3 is 14 residues long. After removal of 2 bases from V and 7 bases from J, the junction contained 3 bases not matched to a gene. The germline gives CDR1 MDHEN, CDR2 SYDVKM. The CDR3 DNA sequence: TGTGCCAGCAGTTTAGGGACAGGGAGCCAGCCCCAGCATTTT. It yields the protein CASSLGTGSQPQHF.

This clonotype was detected only a few times. A much larger clonotype is one base distant, so this may be a read error. The chain joins TRBV5-1 to TRBJ1-1; D gene uncertain. CDR1 is SGHRS, CDR2 YFSETQ, per germline. Trimming removed 3 bases from V and 11 bases from J, with 14 bases in between. There are 12 residues in the CDR3. CDR3 DNA: TGCGCCAGCAGCTCCGATCGTCCGGGGGCTTTCTTT. It is translated as CASSSDRPGAFF.

V and J are TRBV5-4 and TRBJ1-4, with D perhaps matching TRBD1 (6 bases). The CDR3 loop spans 15 amino acids. V dropped 4 bases and J dropped 5 bases, with 15 bases sitting between them. Germline CDR1 is SGHNT and CDR2 is YYREEE (reference sequence). The CDR3, as DNA: TGTGCCAGCAGCAACGGAGGAGGGGGGAATGAAAAACTGTTTTTT. Amino acids: CASSNGGGGNEKLFF.